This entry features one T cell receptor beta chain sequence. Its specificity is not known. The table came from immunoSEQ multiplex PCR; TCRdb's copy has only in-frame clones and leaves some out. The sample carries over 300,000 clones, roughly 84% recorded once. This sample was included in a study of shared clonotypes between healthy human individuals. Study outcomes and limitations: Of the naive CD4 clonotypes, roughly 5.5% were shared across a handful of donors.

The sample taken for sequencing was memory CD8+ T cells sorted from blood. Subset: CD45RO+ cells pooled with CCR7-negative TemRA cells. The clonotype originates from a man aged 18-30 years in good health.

This CDR3 reads CASSLVPLGTDTQYF. CDR3 in DNA: TGTGCCAGCAGCTTAGTTCCGCTTGGGACAGATACGCAGTATTTT. The rearrangement links TRBV7-9 to TRBJ2-3; the D is unclear. This CDR3 has 15 residues. V was clipped by 1 base and J by 3 bases, with 11 bases between them. Germline V gives CDR1 SEHNR, CDR2 FQNEAQ (reference sequence).